These 19 T cell receptor beta chains were all obtained from the same sample, sequenced in a study of CD8+ T cells in alopecia areata. Extracted RNA was reverse transcribed into cDNA, the sequencing template. Profiled with immunoSEQ multiplex PCR; TCRdb holds only in-frame clones, not every one. The sample carries roughly 100,000 clones, roughly half recorded once. Material for sequencing was CD4+ T cells sorted from blood. The receptors come from a human donor in good health.

The chain links TRBV19 to TRBJ1-1, with D possibly being TRBD1 (6 bases). V lost 5 bases and J 5 bases, leaving 12 bases between the germline ends. CDR3 length equals 13 residues. CDR1 and CDR2 (germline): LNHDA, SQIVND (reference sequence). The CDR3 spells CASSPSRGTEAFF. The CDR3 DNA reads TGTGCCAGTAGTCCGTCTAGGGGGACTGAAGCTTTCTTT.

V gene TRBV19 combines with J gene TRBJ1-6; 10 bases agree with TRBD1. Germline V gives CDR1 LNHDA, CDR2 SQIVND (reference sequence). The CDR3 has 14 residues. J gave up 6 bases and V 6 bases, and 2 bases lay outside the gene matches. The CDR3 coding sequence is TGTGCCAGTAGGGGGGACAGGGGTAATTCACCCCTCCACTTT. It specifies CASRGDRGNSPLHF.

The chain couples TRBV30 to TRBJ2-1; D ambiguous. Germline V CDR1 and CDR2: GTSNPN, SVGIG (reference sequence). The CDR3 loop spans 12 amino acids. Deletions cut 1 base from V and 7 bases from J, with 8 bases between. The CDR3 region has the DNA TGTGCCTGGAGTGGTCTAGGGAATGAGCAGTTCTTC. Translated, it gives CAWSGLGNEQFF.

Only a few counts were recorded for this clone. The V gene is TRBV19, the J gene TRBJ2-1; weak D call: TRBD2 (6 bases). CDR3 size: 12 residues. Trimming removed 7 bases at V and 12 bases at J, with 16 bases between. CDR1 and CDR2 from the germline V gene are LNHDA and SQIVND (reference sequence). The CDR3 DNA reads as TGTGCCAGTAACCCTCCCGGGGGACGGCAGTTCTTC. It is translated as CASNPPGGRQFF.

This clone came up a few times. The V call is TRBV29-1, the J call TRBJ2-1; 11 positions match TRBD2. Trimming at V came to 5 bases and at J to 5 bases, leaving 8 bases not matched to a gene. Germline V lookup: CDR1 SQVTM, CDR2 ANQGSEA. CDR3 length: 15 amino acids. CDR3 sequence (DNA): TGCAGCGTTAGCGAACTAGCGGGGGTTAACAATGAGCAGTTCTTC. Translation gives CSVSELAGVNNEQFF.

This clone was seen only once. This chain links TRBV5-1 with TRBJ2-1; 13 bases agree with TRBD2. Trimming removed 1 base from V and 8 bases from J; junction bases left unmatched: 3. Germline V lookup: CDR1 SGHRS, CDR2 YFSETQ. The CDR3 spans 15 residues. The CDR3 DNA follows: TGCGCCAGCAGCTTGTCACTAGCGGGGGGGCATGAGCAGTTCTTC. The encoded protein is CASSLSLAGGHEQFF.

This chain joins TRBV5-1 and TRBJ2-5, with 9 bases matching TRBD1. The CDR3 runs to 14 residues. Trimming cost V 4 bases and J 3 bases; bases outside gene matches: 4. Germline CDR1 and CDR2: SGHRS and YFSETQ. CDR3 amino acids: CASSTGTGKETQYF. CDR3 nucleotide sequence: TGCGCCAGCAGCACCGGGACAGGGAAAGAGACCCAGTACTTC.

V gene TRBV30 combines with J gene TRBJ2-5; weak D call: TRBD1 (5 bases). This CDR3 contains 11 residues. Germline lookup yields CDR1 GTSNPN and CDR2 SVGIG (reference sequence). V shed 2 bases and J shed 5 bases, with 6 bases lying between them. CDR3 sequence: CAWSSGETQYF. The CDR3 nucleotides read TGTGCCTGGAGTTCAGGGGAGACCCAGTACTTC.

This rearrangement joins TRBV7-9 to TRBJ2-2; unclear D gene. The CDR3 extends over 13 amino acids. V gave up 1 base and J gave up 5 bases, with 5 bases separating them. Germline lookup yields CDR1 SEHNR and CDR2 FQNEAQ (reference sequence). This CDR3 reads CASSLEGTGELFF. DNA for the CDR3: TGTGCCAGCAGCTTAGAAGGAACCGGGGAGCTGTTTTTT.

This clone has just a few counts. The chain combines TRBV4-3 with TRBJ2-3; no firm D call. V lost 0 bases to trimming and J lost 4 bases, with 8 bases between them. Germline CDR1 LGHNA, CDR2 YSLEER. The CDR3 loop spans 14 amino acids. The CDR3 here is CASSQDLASDTQYF. CDR3 bases: TGCGCCAGCAGCCAAGATTTAGCATCAGATACGCAGTATTTT.

The sample holds a few counts of this clone. This specimen includes other DNA sequences encoding the same CDR3. The genes are TRBV28 and TRBJ2-1; D is tentatively TRBD1 or TRBD2 (6 bases each). CDR3 size: 14 residues. Germline CDR1 is MDHEN and CDR2 is SYDVKM. The V end lost 7 bases, the J end lost 0 bases, and 10 bases lay between the germline ends. Here the CDR3 reads CASTGASSYNEQFF. The CDR3 DNA follows: TGTGCCAGCACGGGGGCCAGCTCCTACAATGAGCAGTTCTTC.

This clone was picked up one time. V gene TRBV5-1 combines with J gene TRBJ2-7; D unresolved. This CDR3 region has 11 residues. The V end was cut by 4 bases, the J end by 4 bases, with 6 bases between. Germline CDR1 reads SGHRS; CDR2 reads YFSETQ. CDR3 in amino acids: CASSGVYEQYF. The DNA for the CDR3 is TGCGCCAGCAGCGGGGTGTACGAGCAGTACTTC.

CDR3 bases: TGTGCCAGCAGCCTTGACAGGGGGCGAGGCACAGATACGCAGTATTTT. This translates into CASSLDRGRGTDTQYF. The genes are TRBV6-6 and TRBJ2-3, with 10 bases lining up with TRBD1. Germline CDR1 reads MNHNY; CDR2 reads SVGAGI (reference sequence). V lost 6 bases, J lost 1 base, and 7 bases stayed unmatched. CDR3 length equals 16 residues.

This clone appeared once. This rearrangement joins TRBV7-2 to TRBJ2-5, with 7 positions matching TRBD1. This CDR3 has 16 residues. The germline V gene has CDR1 SGHTA and CDR2 FQGNSA. V was clipped by 5 bases and J by 0 bases; unmatched bases: 9. The DNA for the CDR3 is TGTGCCAGCAGCCCCTCGCCGACAGGGTACCAAGAGACCCAGTACTTC. Its translation: CASSPSPTGYQETQYF. Together with reference TRBV7-2 and TRBJ2-5, the CDR3 gives the full variable domain: GAGVSQSPSNKVTEKGKDVELRCDPISGHTALYWYRQSLGQGLEFLIYFQGNSAPDKSGLPSDRFSAERTGGSVSTLTIQRTQQEDSAVYLCASSPSPTGYQETQYFGPGTRLLVL.

V usage is TRBV7-2 and J usage is TRBJ2-3, with D unresolved. V gave up 3 bases and J gave up 7 bases, with 8 bases separating them. Germline-derived CDR1 and CDR2 are SGHTA and FQGNSA. CDR3 size: 12 residues. CDR3 coding DNA: TGTGCCAGCAGCTTCGATATGAATACGCAGTATTTT. Amino acid sequence: CASSFDMNTQYF.

This clone was seen a handful of times. The chain is built from TRBV27 and TRBJ1-1, with TRBD1 as a possible D gene (6 bases). Trimming took off 1 base at V and 2 bases at J, with 17 bases between the two ends. CDR3 length equals 17 residues. In germline, CDR1 is MNHEY, CDR2 SMNVEV (reference sequence). This CDR3 reads CASSLLKPRDTNTEAFF. The CDR3 coding sequence is TGTGCCAGCAGTTTATTGAAACCCCGGGACACAAACACTGAAGCTTTCTTT.

The chain recombines TRBV6-6 with TRBJ2-5, with no clear D. CDR3 size: 13 residues. CDR1 and CDR2 from the germline V gene are MNHNY and SVGAGI (reference sequence). Trimming cost V 1 base and J 3 bases, with 6 bases left between them. CDR3 in DNA: TGTGCCAGCAGTTACTGGGATAAAGAGACCCAGTACTTC. It specifies CASSYWDKETQYF.

In its sample, this clone was seen a few times. The chain links TRBV2 to TRBJ1-1; D is undetermined. Looked up from germline, CDR1 is SNHLY and CDR2 is FYNNEI. Trimming cost V 6 bases and J 0 bases, with 14 bases left between them. The CDR3 spans 15 residues. The CDR3, as DNA: TGTGCCAGCAGCTATGACGGTTACATGAACACTGAAGCTTTCTTT. Translation: CASSYDGYMNTEAFF.

This clone was seen a handful of times. V is TRBV5-1 and J is TRBJ1-4; no definite D call. V lost 2 bases and J lost 5, with 10 bases in between. The CDR3 contains 14 residues. Germline lookup yields CDR1 SGHRS and CDR2 YFSETQ. CDR3 region: CASSFGGENEKLFF. CDR3 DNA sequence: TGCGCCAGCAGCTTCGGTGGGGAGAATGAAAAACTGTTTTTT.